These 20 T cell receptor beta chains originate from one sample sequenced in a study of cytomegalovirus exposure and HLA in healthy donors. A multiplex PCR was run with 60 Vbeta primers and 13 Jbeta primers. Sequencing was performed with immunoSEQ multiplex PCR; in TCRdb, only in-frame clones are kept and a portion is missing. Of 150,000 to 200,000 clones detected, about 80% appear once; the ten largest clones hold nearly 4.5%. Sample: PBMCs. These receptors were taken from a woman in her thirties in good health and CMV-seropositive.

The chain links TRBV18 to TRBJ2-2; 9 bases are shared with TRBD2. This CDR3 is 16 amino acids long. Germline lookup yields CDR1 KGHSH and CDR2 LQKENI. Trimming at V came to 2 bases and at J to 6 bases, leaving 7 bases not matched to a gene. The CDR3 DNA sequence: TGTGCCAGCTCACCAGCGGGAGGGGGCCCGTCCGGGGAGCTGTTTTTT. It translates to CASSPAGGGPSGELFF.

Points on this clone: Other DNA sequences in this sample translate to the same CDR3. This chain links TRBV27 with TRBJ2-7; D is ambiguous. The CDR3 length is 11 residues. Trimming stripped 5 bases from V and 3 bases from J, with 5 bases between. Per the germline V gene, CDR1 is MNHEY and CDR2 is SMNVEV (reference sequence). In DNA, the CDR3 is TGTGCCAGCAGTCCGGGCTACGAGCAGTACTTC. Amino acids: CASSPGYEQYF.

The V and J genes are TRBV6-5 and TRBJ1-5; a weak D match, TRBD1 (5 bases). The CDR3 extends over 15 amino acids. V was pared by 0 bases and J by 3 bases, with 9 bases between. CDR1 is MNHEY, CDR2 SVGAGI, per germline. The CDR3 reads CASSYSRVDNQPQHF. For the CDR3, the DNA is TGTGCCAGCAGTTACTCCAGGGTGGACAATCAGCCCCAGCATTTT.

The V gene is TRBV27, the J gene TRBJ2-1, with 13 positions matching TRBD2. CDR3 size: 19 residues. Trimming cost V 2 bases and J 8 bases; bases outside gene matches: 15. Germline V gene data show CDR1 as MNHEY and CDR2 as SMNVEV (reference sequence). CDR3 residues: CASSLGTLGLAGVKDEQFF. The CDR3 DNA reads TGTGCCAGCAGTTTAGGGACATTAGGACTAGCGGGAGTTAAGGATGAGCAGTTCTTC.

V gene TRBV9 combines with J gene TRBJ2-5, with TRBD1 identical over 7 bases. After removal of 4 bases from V and 1 base from J, the junction contained 10 bases not matched to a gene. Germline V gives CDR1 SGDLS, CDR2 YYNGEE. The CDR3 consists of 16 residues. CDR3 coding DNA: TGTGCCAGCAGCCGAGGGACAGAAGCGCTCCAAGAGACCCAGTACTTC. Protein sequence: CASSRGTEALQETQYF.

The V gene is TRBV30, the J gene TRBJ2-2; 7 bases agree with TRBD2. V trimming: 2 bases; J trimming: 5 bases; junction bases outside the gene matches: 14. Per germline, CDR1 GTSNPN and CDR2 SVGIG (reference sequence). The CDR3 is 17 residues long. CDR3 in amino acids: CAWSPLGTIIGTGELFF. The CDR3, as DNA: TGTGCCTGGAGTCCCCTGGGGACTATAATAGGGACCGGGGAGCTGTTTTTT.

This clone was recorded once. The V gene is TRBV2, the J gene TRBJ1-3, with a possible D match to TRBD1 (5 bases). Trimming took 6 bases from V and 4 from J, leaving 22 bases between them. Germline values: CDR1 SNHLY, CDR2 FYNNEI. The length of the CDR3 is 17 residues. CDR3: CASRTIPGPEGGNTIYF. For the CDR3, the DNA is TGTGCCAGCAGGACCATTCCAGGGCCAGAAGGAGGAAACACCATATATTTT.

This chain connects TRBV2 to TRBJ2-2, with 9 bases aligning to TRBD1. The V gene's germline CDR1 is SNHLY and CDR2 FYNNEI. The CDR3 spans 14 residues. V gave up 7 bases and J gave up 3 bases; unmatched junction bases: 3. The DNA of the CDR3 is TGTGCCAGCATGGGGGACAGGGACACCGGGGAGCTGTTTTTT. Protein sequence: CASMGDRDTGELFF. The full variable domain, in which reference TRBV2 and TRBJ2-2 provide the parts outside the CDR3, is EPEVTQTPSHQVTQMGQEVILRCVPISNHLYFYWYRQILGQKVEFLVSFYNNEISEKSEIFDDQFSVERPDGSNFTLKIRSTKLEDSAMYFCASMGDRDTGELFFGEGSRLTVL.

V usage is TRBV14 and J usage is TRBJ2-3; 8 bases align to TRBD1. CDR3 length: 15 amino acids. Germline V gene lookup returns CDR1 SGHDN and CDR2 FVKESK. V dropped 9 bases and J dropped 2; count of bases not matched to a gene: 10. The DNA for the CDR3 is TGTGCCAGTAAAGGACAGGGAGAGGTCACAGATACGCAGTATTTT. Its protein is CASKGQGEVTDTQYF.

The gene calls are TRBV2 and TRBJ1-1, with D maybe TRBD1 (5 bases). The CDR3 is 12 amino acids. Germline CDR1 and CDR2: SNHLY and FYNNEI. The V and J ends lost 6 bases and 2 bases respectively, with 7 bases between them. The CDR3 nucleotides read TGTGCCAGCAGGACAGCTAACACTGAAGCTTTCTTT. Amino acid sequence: CASRTANTEAFF.

V gene TRBV7-9 combines with J gene TRBJ1-3, with unresolved D. The germline V and J ends were trimmed by 2 bases and 3 bases, with 8 bases remaining between them. The length of the CDR3 is 14 residues. The germline V gene encodes CDR1 SEHNR and CDR2 FQNEAQ (reference sequence). In DNA form, the CDR3 reads TGTGCCAGCAGCTTATTGCAGGTTGGAAACACCATATATTTT. Its protein is CASSLLQVGNTIYF.

The chain links TRBV7-6 to TRBJ1-5, with no clear D. Germline values: CDR1 SGHVS, CDR2 FNYEAQ. Trimming removed 1 base at V and 3 bases at J, with 10 bases between. The CDR3 sequence is 15 residues long. The CDR3 sequence is CASSLEPGYNQPQHF. As DNA, the CDR3 is TGTGCCAGCAGCTTAGAGCCGGGGTACAATCAGCCCCAGCATTTT.

The chain is built from TRBV6-1 and TRBJ2-7; D is possibly TRBD1 (6 bases). The ends were cut back, 4 bases at V and 0 bases at J, with 13 bases in the middle. Germline V gene data show CDR1 as MNHNS and CDR2 as SASEGT. This CDR3 spans 15 amino acids. CDR3 sequence (DNA): TGTGCCAGCAGTGGGGTGGACAGCAGCTCCTACGAGCAGTACTTC. The encoded protein is CASSGVDSSSYEQYF.

The chain carries TRBV15 and TRBJ2-3; tentatively, D is TRBD1 (5 bases). This CDR3 is built from 16 residues. Germline V gene data show CDR1 as LNHNV and CDR2 as YYDKDF (reference sequence). Trimming removed 5 bases from V and 6 bases from J, with 21 bases in between. The CDR3 loop is CATSGRQGGVDDTQYF. The CDR3, as DNA: TGTGCCACCAGCGGAAGGCAGGGTGGAGTAGACGATACGCAGTATTTT. The full variable domain, rest sourced from reference TRBV15 and TRBJ2-3, is DAMVIQNPRYQVTQFGKPVTLSCSQTLNHNVMYWYQQKSSQAPKLLFHYYDKDFNNEADTPDNFQSRRPNTSFCFLDIRSPGLGDTAMYLCATSGRQGGVDDTQYFGPGTRLTVL.

J is TRBJ2-7 and V is TRBV4-1, with TRBD1 matching over 10 bases. The CDR3 is 15 residues long. V trimming: 5 bases; J trimming: 4 bases; junction bases outside the gene matches: 8. Per the germline V gene, CDR1 is MGHRA and CDR2 is YSYEKL. The CDR3 is CASSAPGQGTYEQYF. DNA for the CDR3: TGCGCCAGCAGCGCACCGGGACAGGGGACGTACGAGCAGTACTTC.

The chain has TRBV9 and TRBJ1-1; D not certain. Germline CDR1 reads SGDLS; CDR2 reads YYNGEE. The length of the CDR3 is 14 residues. V lost 6 bases, J lost 1 base, and 13 bases lay in between. CDR3 in amino acids: CASTRVGANTEAFF. The CDR3 DNA reads as TGTGCCAGCACCCGGGTGGGAGCGAACACTGAAGCTTTCTTT.

The chain combines TRBV18 with TRBJ2-5; D is unresolved. The germline V gene has CDR1 KGHSH and CDR2 LQKENI. The CDR3 sequence is 13 residues long. V lost 1 base and J lost 4, with 7 bases in between. The CDR3 DNA reads as TGTGCCAGCTCACCACTCTCGGGAGAGACCCAGTACTTC. Protein product: CASSPLSGETQYF.

This chain joins TRBV5-4 and TRBJ2-3; 11 nucleotides line up with TRBD2. This CDR3 region has 16 residues. The germline V gene encodes CDR1 SGHNT and CDR2 YYREEE (reference sequence). V lost 3 bases and J lost 0; bases outside the gene matches: 3. CDR3 loop: CASSSGTSGSTDTQYF. CDR3 nucleotides: TGTGCCAGCAGCTCCGGGACTAGCGGAAGCACAGATACGCAGTATTTT.

The rearrangement joins TRBV2 to TRBJ2-5; TRBD1 might be the D (5 bases). Germline loops: CDR1 SNHLY, CDR2 FYNNEI. The CDR3 extends over 14 amino acids. The ends were cut back, 0 bases at V and 9 bases at J, with 14 bases in the middle. The CDR3 coding sequence is TGTGCCAGCAGTGAAGCGCTTCAGGGTTTGGCCCAGTACTTC. Translation: CASSEALQGLAQYF.

V is TRBV18 and J is TRBJ2-7, with 10 bases matching TRBD1. The CDR3 has 15 residues. Trimming took 4 bases from V and 2 from J; bases not matched to a gene: 5. In germline, CDR1 is KGHSH, CDR2 LQKENI. CDR3 protein: CASSQGTGEAYEQYF. CDR3 DNA: TGTGCCAGCTCACAGGGGACAGGGGAAGCCTACGAGCAGTACTTC.